The T cell receptor (beta chain) under discussion was sequenced for a study of OX40 agonist ivuxolimab in advanced cancers. Broadly, across the study: Ivuxolimab was an agonistic, fully human IgG2 monoclonal antibody directed against OX40 (CD134), a costimulatory receptor. The monotherapy dose-escalation portion (N of about 49 patients) of the phase I ivuxolimab trial is reported in the paper. Of the approximately 53 patients in dose escalation, about 19 had hepatocellular carcinoma, some 15 had melanoma, 9 had renal cell carcinoma and 9 had head and neck cancer. Patients were allowed to have had prior anti-PD-1, anti-PD-L1 or anti-CTLA-4 therapy, and 30% to 40% of the dose-escalation patients had been treated with checkpoint inhibitors. The point of sequencing TCRbeta in the periphery was to test whether ivuxolimab changed TCR sequence diversity and drove clonal T-cell expansion. Intravenous ivuxolimab was administered to patients every 2 weeks at six dose levels: 0.01, 0.1, 0.3, 1.5, 3 and 10 mg/kg. Partial responses occurred in three dose-escalation patients: two with cutaneous melanoma and one with hepatocellular carcinoma. In the dose-escalation cohort, 82.7% of patients were male, and the mean age was 60 years with a range of about 20 to 90. On the study overall, not on this receptor specifically: The antigen specificity of the clonally expanded peripheral T cells was not determined. Low levels of normalized T-cell clonal expansion were also shown by some nonresponding patients. Clonal expansion of both CD4+ and CD8+ blood T cells was observed from baseline to week 6 at doses 0.1 to 3.0 mg/kg. After ivuxolimab, CD8+ T cells had more expanded clones than CD4+ T cells on average. In partial responders in the 0.1-3.0 mg/kg groups, normalized peripheral clonal expansion was found to be among the lowest, especially among CD8+ T cells.

To sequence the TCRbeta CDR3 region, genomic DNA was isolated from the sorted cells. TCRbeta CDR3 regions were sequenced using the immunoSEQ Assay. Held by TCRdb, this immuneACCESS table contains in-frame sequences only and omits some clones. Under half of the omission traces to an unresolved V gene where checked; the cause of the rest is unknown. Recorded for this sample are fewer than 100,000 clones; approximately 80% of them occurred a single time. The ten biggest clones cover 0.4% to 0.5% of the sample. There are many counts of this clone. Which antigen it targets is not known. No base-level quality is on record; no much larger clone is a single base apart. Patients with a history of autoimmune disease or receiving systemic immunosuppression were excluded from the trial. Peripheral blood for TCR sequencing was drawn from every dose cohort at baseline, at cycle 4 day 1 and at cycle 7 day 1. Samples were obtained from an open-label, multicenter, first-in-human phase I dose-escalation trial of ivuxolimab. The trial enrolled adults with locally advanced or metastatic head and neck squamous cell, hepatocellular, melanoma or renal cell carcinoma. Before TCR sequencing, CD4+ T cells and CD8+ T cells were sorted from peripheral blood as separate populations.

Sequences SQVTM (CDR1) and ANQGSEA (CDR2) are obtained from the germline V gene. V was cut back by 4 bases and J by 6 bases, leaving a gap of 12 bases between them. Including the terminal cysteine and phenylalanine, the CDR3 comprises 12 residues. Only the CDR3 part of the read is kept: 36 bases, read in frame from the first base. The sequence came from an adult with an advanced solid tumor such as melanoma, head and neck, liver or kidney cancer. This specimen consisted of CD4+ or CD8+ T cells sorted from blood, obtained in a trial of the OX40 agonist ivuxolimab. This sequence uses TRBV29-1 and TRBJ1-2, with no confidently assigned D gene. DNA sequence: TGCAGCGTTGGGTCCCCCGTGGATGGCTACACCTTC. It translates as CSVGSPVDGYTF.